These 21 T cell receptor beta chains were sequenced from one sample in a study of T cells in localized non-small cell lung cancer. Assay: immunoSEQ multiplex PCR; the TCRdb copy retains only in-frame clones and omits some. The profile covers tens of thousands of clones, with around 80% appearing a single time and approximately 35% taken by the ten largest. This sample comprised peripheral blood, obtained before any cancer treatment. These receptors were obtained from a male donor aged 60 or over with stage II squamous cell lung carcinoma.

CDR3 protein: CASSLGLAVLYEQYF. The CDR3 DNA sequence: TGTGCCAGTAGTCTGGGACTAGCGGTACTTTACGAGCAGTACTTC. This rearrangement joins TRBV19 to TRBJ2-7, with 11 positions matching TRBD2. Germline V gives CDR1 LNHDA, CDR2 SQIVND (reference sequence). This CDR3 comprises 15 residues. V lost 5 bases to trimming and J lost 4 bases; unmatched junction nucleotides: 7.

The V call is TRBV30, the J call TRBJ1-1; D not resolved. V lost 1 base to trimming and J lost 4 bases, with 16 bases between them. The CDR3 length is 15 residues. The V gene's germline CDR1 is GTSNPN and CDR2 SVGIG (reference sequence). The DNA of the CDR3 is TGTGCCTGGAGTGGCAGGAGCGACGGAGGCACTGAAGCTTTCTTT. Encoded protein: CAWSGRSDGGTEAFF.

V and J are TRBV14 and TRBJ2-1, with TRBD2 identical over 11 bases. V dropped 1 base and J dropped 7; count of bases not matched to a gene: 3. This CDR3 comprises 15 residues. Germline lookup yields CDR1 SGHDN and CDR2 FVKESK. The DNA of the CDR3 is TGTGCCAGCAGCCAAGGGACTAGCGGGTGGAATGAGCAGTTCTTC. Its translation: CASSQGTSGWNEQFF.

This clone occurred once. J is TRBJ1-6 and V is TRBV19; D may be TRBD1 (5 bases). This CDR3 spans 14 amino acids. Germline V gene data show CDR1 as LNHDA and CDR2 as SQIVND (reference sequence). The V gene lost 5 bases and the J gene lost 5 bases, with 10 bases spanning the gap. CDR3 in DNA: TGTGCCAGTAGTTCGGGGACGGATAATTCACCCCTCCACTTT. Protein sequence: CASSSGTDNSPLHF.

The chain combines TRBV7-8 with TRBJ2-7; 11 positions agree with TRBD2. CDR1 and CDR2 from the germline V gene are SGHVS and FQNEAQ. The CDR3 contains 16 residues. J was trimmed by 0 bases and V by 2 bases; bases with no gene match: 3. The CDR3 loop is CASSLTSGRSSYEQYF. In DNA, the CDR3 is TGTGCCAGCAGCTTAACTAGCGGGAGAAGCTCCTACGAGCAGTACTTC.

This clone occurred once. CDR3 nucleotide sequence: TGTGCCAGCAGCGCCCTTGGGGGGCAGAATTCACCCCTCCACTTT. It specifies CASSALGGQNSPLHF. The chain recombines TRBV7-3 with TRBJ1-6; weak D call: TRBD1 (6 bases). Germline V lookup: CDR1 SGHTA, CDR2 FQGTGA. The length of the CDR3 is 15 residues. Trimming left V 5 bases short and J 7 bases short, with 15 bases between.

In its sample, this clone was seen a few times. The CDR3 DNA is TGTGCCTGGAGGGAAATCGGTGAAAAACTGTTTTTT. Its translation: CAWREIGEKLFF. V is TRBV30 and J is TRBJ1-4; D is uncertain. Trimming removed 3 bases at V and 7 bases at J, with 9 bases between. This CDR3 contains 12 residues. CDR1 and CDR2 (germline): GTSNPN, SVGIG (reference sequence).

The chain joins TRBV2 to TRBJ2-3; tentatively, D is TRBD2 (6 bases). The germline V gene has CDR1 SNHLY and CDR2 FYNNEI. The CDR3 runs 17 residues. Trimming stripped 3 bases from V and 0 bases from J, with 16 bases between. In nucleotides, the CDR3 is TGTGCCAGCAGTGATTCGAGGAGCGGGCCTAGCACAGATACGCAGTATTTT. This gives the protein CASSDSRSGPSTDTQYF.

The chain joins TRBV27 to TRBJ2-7, with D possibly matching TRBD1 (6 bases). V gave up 5 bases and J gave up 2 bases, with 13 bases separating them. This CDR3 region has 14 residues. Looked up from germline, CDR1 is MNHEY and CDR2 is SMNVEV (reference sequence). CDR3 residues: CASSASGQAYEQYF. The CDR3 nucleotides read TGTGCCAGCAGTGCGTCGGGACAAGCCTACGAGCAGTACTTC.

V usage is TRBV19 and J usage is TRBJ1-3; D is undetermined. From germline, CDR1 is LNHDA and CDR2 SQIVND (reference sequence). The length of the CDR3 is 11 residues. The V and J ends lost 10 bases and 4 bases respectively, with 8 bases between them. Here the CDR3 reads CATRSGNTIYF. The CDR3 bases are TGTGCCACCCGCTCCGGAAACACCATATATTTT.

The chain has TRBV29-1 and TRBJ1-2, with 8 bases fitting TRBD1. The germline V gene encodes CDR1 SQVTM and CDR2 ANQGSEA. V dropped 6 bases and J dropped 8; count of bases not matched to a gene: 14. This CDR3 is 14 amino acids long. The CDR3 loop reads CSVDRGRSPRGYTF. The CDR3 DNA reads TGCAGCGTAGACAGGGGTCGTTCCCCCAGGGGCTACACCTTC.

The rearrangement links TRBV6-5 to TRBJ2-5, with a tentative D call TRBD1 (7 bases). The V gene's germline CDR1 is MNHEY and CDR2 SVGAGI. V was trimmed by 2 bases and J by 2 bases, leaving 15 bases between them. The CDR3 loop spans 16 amino acids. The CDR3 reads CASSYGLQGRQETQYF. DNA for the CDR3: TGTGCCAGCAGTTACGGTCTACAGGGGAGGCAAGAGACCCAGTACTTC.

V is TRBV15 and J is TRBJ2-2, with 9 bases aligning to TRBD1. V lost 8 bases to trimming and J lost 0 bases; unmatched junction nucleotides: 10. The CDR3 length is 17 residues. CDR1 and CDR2 from the germline V gene are LNHNV and YYDKDF (reference sequence). The CDR3: CATQLGQGTANTGELFF. In DNA form, the CDR3 reads TGTGCCACCCAATTAGGACAGGGGACCGCGAACACCGGGGAGCTGTTTTTT.

The chain has TRBV29-1 and TRBJ2-3; TRBD2 is a possible D gene (5 bases). The CDR3 sequence is 13 residues long. CDR1 is SQVTM, CDR2 ANQGSEA, per germline. This CDR3 is CTLKMGSQDTQYF. The CDR3 region has the DNA TGCACCCTAAAAATGGGGAGCCAAGATACGCAGTATTTT.

This chain links TRBV19 with TRBJ1-2, with TRBD1 identical over 8 bases. The length of the CDR3 is 15 residues. Per the germline V gene, CDR1 is LNHDA and CDR2 is SQIVND (reference sequence). V shed 2 bases, J shed 4 bases, and the junction held 6 bases outside the gene matches. CDR3 sequence (DNA): TGTGCCAGTAGTATATTCCAGGGGGCCTCCTATGGCTACACCTTC. Its protein product is CASSIFQGASYGYTF.

This clone came up once. The genes are TRBV7-9 and TRBJ2-1, with D unresolved. V was clipped by 0 bases and J by 8 bases, with 2 bases between them. The V gene's germline CDR1 is SEHNR and CDR2 FQNEAQ (reference sequence). CDR3 length equals 11 residues. The CDR3 loop is CASSLADEQFF. The CDR3 region has the DNA TGTGCCAGCAGCTTAGCGGATGAGCAGTTCTTC.

The chain joins TRBV6-5 to TRBJ2-6; no clear D. Per germline, CDR1 MNHEY and CDR2 SVGAGI. V was shortened by 6 bases and J by 0 bases, with 6 bases between the two germline ends. The CDR3 consists of 14 residues. The CDR3 protein is CASSRISGANVLTF. As DNA, the CDR3 is TGTGCCAGCAGCCGGATCTCTGGGGCCAACGTCCTGACTTTC.

A single count supports this clone. This rearrangement joins TRBV19 to TRBJ1-5; TRBD1 aligns across 9 bases. The CDR3 runs to 16 residues. Germline loops: CDR1 LNHDA, CDR2 SQIVND (reference sequence). J lost 0 bases, V lost 7 bases, and 7 bases had no gene match. CDR3 sequence reads: CASIHDRGTSNQPQHF. The CDR3 DNA reads TGTGCCAGTATCCATGACAGGGGGACTAGCAATCAGCCCCAGCATTTT. Using reference TRBV19 and TRBJ1-5 for the parts outside the CDR3, the full variable domain is DGGITQSPKYLFRKEGQNVTLSCEQNLNHDAMYWYRQDPGQGLRLIYYSQIVNDFQKGDIAEGYSVSREKKESFPLTVTSAQKNPTAFYLCASIHDRGTSNQPQHFGDGTRLSIL.

V usage is TRBV5-1 and J usage is TRBJ2-7; TRBD1 agrees at 9 bases. This CDR3 is built from 15 residues. The V segment lost 4 bases and the J segment 4 bases; nucleotides outside the gene matches: 9. Germline V gives CDR1 SGHRS, CDR2 YFSETQ. The CDR3 reads CASSLTGQGVYEQYF. CDR3 nucleotides: TGCGCCAGCAGCCTTACGGGACAGGGCGTTTACGAGCAGTACTTC.

The V call is TRBV5-4, the J call TRBJ1-1; a possible D gene is TRBD1 (5 bases). Germline values: CDR1 SGHNT, CDR2 YYREEE (reference sequence). V dropped 3 bases and J dropped 4 bases, with 13 bases sitting between them. The CDR3 covers 14 residues. This CDR3 reads CASSSPGALTEAFF. The CDR3 bases are TGTGCCAGCAGCTCTCCCGGGGCTCTCACTGAAGCTTTCTTT.

The gene calls are TRBV11-2 and TRBJ1-1, with D uncertain. CDR1 SGHAT and CDR2 FQNNGV come from the germline V gene. The CDR3 spans 14 residues. V lost 1 base and J lost 4, with 10 bases in between. The DNA for the CDR3 is TGTGCCAGCAGCTTAGGACACCGGGCCACTGAAGCTTTCTTT. As protein: CASSLGHRATEAFF.